Following are 24 T cell receptor beta chains from one sample sequenced in a study of Graves' ophthalmopathy and Graves' hyperthyroidism. TCR beta CDR3 amplification used RNA transcripts. HTBI primers primed a first-round RT-PCR, and a second-round multiplex PCR followed. Each CDR3 protein gets one entry after TCRdb re-called the multiplex PCR reads with MiXCR. The sample consists of a few hundred thousand distinct CDR3 sequences, roughly a sixth of them appearing once. Sequencing was done on a sample of peripheral blood. These receptors originate from an adult man with Graves' ophthalmopathy.

In its sample, this clonotype was seen many times. This chain joins TRBV15 and TRBJ2-5, with 9 bases lining up with TRBD1. The CDR3 runs 15 residues. Germline V gene lookup returns CDR1 LNHNV and CDR2 YYDKDF (reference sequence). The ends lost 1 base at V and 0 bases at J; junction bases unmatched: 0. DNA of the CDR3: TGTGCCACCAGCAGAGGGGACAGGGACCAAGAGACCCAGTACTTC. Translated: CATSRGDRDQETQYF.

This clonotype appeared many times. Here the CDR3 DNA reads TGTGCCAGCAGTTCCCCCGGGACCCAATCGCGGCACACTGAAGCTTTCTTT. It specifies CASSSPGTQSRHTEAFF. The J gene is TRBJ1-1, the V gene TRBV6-5; tentatively, D is TRBD1 (5 bases). Germline-derived CDR1 and CDR2 are MNHEY and SVGAGI. CDR3 length: 17 residues. V lost 4 bases and J lost 3, with 21 bases in between.

This clonotype was recorded at least ten times. This chain connects TRBV6-1 to TRBJ1-1; D remains unclear. CDR3 size: 15 residues. V was cut by 1 base and J by 4 bases, with 13 bases left in between. Germline V CDR1 and CDR2: MNHNS, SASEGT. The CDR3 nucleotides are TGTGCCAGCAGTGAAGAATTGGGGTACGGCACTGAAGCTTTCTTT. Encoded protein: CASSEELGYGTEAFF.

This clonotype was seen ten or more times. The chain has TRBV4-1 and TRBJ1-5; D remains ambiguous. This CDR3 contains 16 residues. Trimming left V 1 base short and J 5 bases short, with 15 bases between. CDR1 and CDR2 (germline): MGHRA, YSYEKL. CDR3 loop: CASSQGNGLQDQPQHF. The CDR3 DNA reads TGCGCCAGCAGCCAAGGGAACGGCCTACAAGATCAGCCCCAGCATTTT.

There are many counts of this clonotype. The chain recombines TRBV24-1 with TRBJ2-7, with no clear D. The CDR3 contains 12 residues. The V and J ends lost 7 bases and 5 bases respectively, with 11 bases between them. The germline gives CDR1 KGHDR, CDR2 SFDVKD. Here the CDR3 reads CATSVTGNEQYF. CDR3 DNA sequence: TGTGCCACCAGCGTCACGGGTAACGAGCAGTACTTC.

This clonotype was counted at least ten times. The rearrangement links TRBV12-3 or TRBV12-4 to TRBJ2-7; D unresolved. The CDR3 has 13 amino acids. Trimming removed 3 bases at V and 6 bases at J, with 12 bases between. The CDR3 DNA follows: TGTGCCAGCAGTTTCCTTCAAACACGCGAGCAGTACTTC. This encodes CASSFLQTREQYF.

This clonotype was recorded many times. The chain is built from TRBV18 and TRBJ1-1, with 10 bases aligning to TRBD1. Germline CDR1 is KGHSH and CDR2 is LQKENI. This CDR3 has 15 amino acids. V was clipped by 3 bases and J by 6 bases; unmatched bases: 7. CDR3 nucleotides: TGTGCCAGCTCACCCCAGCGGACAGGGGGGCCTGAAGCTTTCTTT. Protein sequence: CASSPQRTGGPEAFF.

In its sample, this clonotype was seen many times. The V and J genes are TRBV29-1 and TRBJ1-3, with a tentative D call TRBD1 (6 bases). Germline CDR1 SQVTM, CDR2 ANQGSEA. The CDR3 spans 13 residues. Between the trimmed V and J ends, which lost 6 bases and 0 bases, there was a span of 9 bases. CDR3 sequence (DNA): TGCAGCGTAACAGGGTTCTCTGGAAACACCATATATTTT. Protein product: CSVTGFSGNTIYF. The whole variable domain, remainder taken from reference TRBV29-1 and TRBJ1-3, is SAVISQKPSRDICQRGTSLTIQCQVDSQVTMMFWYRQQPGQSLTLIATANQGSEATYESGFVIDKFPISRPNLTFSTLTVSNMSPEDSSIYLCSVTGFSGNTIYFGEGSWLTVV.

This clonotype has ten or more counts. The chain is built from TRBV7-8 and TRBJ2-6; D gene unclear. CDR1 and CDR2 from the germline V gene are SGHVS and FQNEAQ. V lost 1 base to trimming and J lost 3 bases, with 7 bases between them. CDR3 size: 15 residues. The CDR3 loop is CASSLGGIGANVLTF. CDR3 bases: TGTGCCAGCAGCTTAGGAGGCATTGGGGCCAACGTCCTGACTTTC.

This clonotype was picked up many times. This chain joins TRBV6-1 and TRBJ1-1, with 10 bases matching TRBD1. This CDR3 spans 14 amino acids. Germline CDR1 is MNHNS and CDR2 is SASEGT. J lost 5 bases, V lost 6 bases, and 6 bases had no gene match. DNA of the CDR3: TGTGCCAGCAGACCCGACAGGGGGCGAACTGAAGCTTTCTTT. This sequence encodes CASRPDRGRTEAFF.

This clonotype was counted many times. DNA for the CDR3: TGCAGCGTGGTAGCAGGGGGAAACACTGAAGCTTTCTTT. This encodes CSVVAGGNTEAFF. This sequence joins TRBV29-1 and TRBJ1-1, with 7 bases aligning to TRBD1. This CDR3 has 13 residues. The V gene end was trimmed by 6 bases and the J gene end by 2 bases; junction bases not matched to a gene: 6. In germline, CDR1 is SQVTM, CDR2 ANQGSEA.

The chain has TRBV27 and TRBJ1-2, with D tentatively TRBD1 (6 bases). Germline V CDR1 and CDR2: MNHEY, SMNVEV (reference sequence). V lost 5 bases, J lost 8 bases, and 15 bases lay in between. The CDR3 is made up of 13 amino acids. As DNA, the CDR3 is TGTGCCAGCAGTGGGAATGCGGGGGCAGGCTACACCTTC. This encodes CASSGNAGAGYTF.

This clonotype occurred many times. The CDR3 is CASRGWELFF. CDR3 sequence (DNA): TGTGCCAGCAGAGGTTGGGAGCTGTTTTTT. The rearrangement joins TRBV6-1 to TRBJ2-2, with D hard to call. The CDR3 is 10 residues long. The germline V and J ends were trimmed by 6 bases and 9 bases, with 5 bases remaining between them. Germline lookup yields CDR1 MNHNS and CDR2 SASEGT.

This clonotype was observed at least ten times. The chain links TRBV5-1 to TRBJ1-1; 7 bases line up with TRBD1. This CDR3 comprises 15 residues. V shed 4 bases and J 1 base; nucleotides not matched to a gene: 7. Germline V gene data show CDR1 as SGHRS and CDR2 as YFSETQ. The CDR3, as DNA: TGCGCCAGCAGCGTCAGACAGGGACCGAACACTGAAGCTTTCTTT. Encoded protein: CASSVRQGPNTEAFF. Combining the CDR3 with reference TRBV5-1 and TRBJ1-1 gives the whole variable domain KAGVTQTPRYLIKTRGQQVTLSCSPISGHRSVSWYQQTPGQGLQFLFEYFSETQRNKGNFPGRFSGRQFSNSRSEMNVSTLELGDSALYLCASSVRQGPNTEAFFGQGTRLTVV.

This clonotype was recorded only once. Being one base from a much bigger clone, this may be a read error. J is TRBJ2-7 and V is TRBV6-1, with 7 bases aligning to TRBD1. The CDR3 runs to 15 residues. Germline values: CDR1 MNHNS, CDR2 SASEGT. CDR3 amino acids: CVSTLDRVGSCEQYF. The DNA for the CDR3 is TGTGTCAGCACGCTCGACAGGGTGGGCTCCTGCGAGCAGTACTTC.

This clonotype came up many times. J is TRBJ1-5 and V is TRBV15; D gene uncertain. The germline V and J ends were trimmed by 1 base and 4 bases, with 5 bases remaining between them. The CDR3 contains 13 residues. Germline V CDR1 and CDR2: LNHNV, YYDKDF (reference sequence). This chain's CDR3 is CATSRALNQPQHF. CDR3 sequence (DNA): TGTGCCACCAGCAGAGCTTTGAATCAGCCCCAGCATTTT.

At least ten counts were recorded for this clonotype. The chain uses TRBV6-5 and TRBJ1-5; no reliable D call. Trimming took off 2 bases at V and 0 bases at J, with 5 bases between the two ends. There are 14 residues in the CDR3. Germline assignment: CDR1 MNHEY and CDR2 SVGAGI. In DNA, the CDR3 is TGTGCCAGCAGTTACCTCAATAGCAATCAGCCCCAGCATTTT. It encodes CASSYLNSNQPQHF.

V is TRBV6-2 or TRBV6-3 and J is TRBJ1-6, with D perhaps TRBD1 (6 bases). Germline loops: CDR1 MNHEY, CDR2 SVGEGT. This CDR3 has 17 residues. With 0 bases removed from V and 4 bases from J, the gap between germline ends came to 13 bases. The DNA for the CDR3 is TGTGCCAGCAGTTACTCGAGGGGGACTGGATATAATTCACCCCTCCACTTT. Amino acids: CASSYSRGTGYNSPLHF.

This clonotype was recorded at least ten times. V usage is TRBV2 and J usage is TRBJ2-2, with D tentatively TRBD1 (6 bases). This CDR3 region has 14 residues. Germline V gives CDR1 SNHLY, CDR2 FYNNEI. V was shortened by 7 bases and J by 1 base, with 10 bases between the two germline ends. CDR3 sequence: CASMMGQNTGELFF. CDR3 nucleotides: TGTGCCAGCATGATGGGACAGAACACCGGGGAGCTGTTTTTT.

This clonotype was detected many times. This chain joins TRBV11-2 and TRBJ2-7; 7 bases line up with TRBD2. Germline V gives CDR1 SGHAT, CDR2 FQNNGV. The V gene end was trimmed by 3 bases and the J gene end by 0 bases; junction bases not matched to a gene: 11. This CDR3 spans 17 amino acids. The CDR3 reads CASSFEIGGGGSYEQYF. The CDR3 DNA reads TGTGCCAGCAGCTTCGAGATTGGTGGCGGGGGCTCCTACGAGCAGTACTTC. The whole variable domain, filled in from reference TRBV11-2 and TRBJ2-7, reads EAGVAQSPRYKIIEKRQSVAFWCNPISGHATLYWYQQILGQGPKLLIQFQNNGVVDDSQLPKDRFSAERLKGVDSTLKIQPAKLEDSAVYLCASSFEIGGGGSYEQYFGPGTRLTVT.

This clonotype was counted at least ten times. The chain employs TRBV29-1 and TRBJ2-7; 7 bases agree with TRBD1. The CDR3 totals 10 residues. The germline gives CDR1 SQVTM, CDR2 ANQGSEA. J gave up 6 bases and V 7 bases, and 3 bases lay outside the gene matches. Here the CDR3 reads CSDRGGEQYF. CDR3 in DNA: TGCAGCGACAGGGGTGGCGAGCAGTACTTC.

There are many counts of this clonotype. The gene calls are TRBV6-5 and TRBJ2-5; D is ambiguous. CDR1 and CDR2 (germline): MNHEY, SVGAGI. There are 14 residues in the CDR3. V lost 0 bases and J lost 2, with 7 bases in between. The DNA for the CDR3 is TGTGCCAGCAGTTACTCAAGGATGCAAGAGACCCAGTACTTC. It is translated as CASSYSRMQETQYF.

In this sample, this clonotype turned up many times. The V and J genes are TRBV18 and TRBJ1-1; D is unclear. Germline V gene data show CDR1 as KGHSH and CDR2 as LQKENI. V shed 0 bases and J shed 1 base, with 6 bases lying between them. The CDR3 is 14 amino acids. For the CDR3, the DNA is TGTGCCAGCTCACCACCCTCCCGGAACACTGAAGCTTTCTTT. Its translation is CASSPPSRNTEAFF.

In this sample, this clonotype turned up many times. The chain uses TRBV12-3 or TRBV12-4 and TRBJ1-6; possibly TRBD1 for D (6 bases). Trimming removed 7 bases at V and 0 bases at J, with 22 bases between. The CDR3 extends over 19 amino acids. The CDR3 sequence is CASTKIWDMQSSYNSPLHF. CDR3 nucleotide sequence: TGTGCCAGCACTAAAATATGGGACATGCAGAGCTCCTATAATTCACCCCTCCACTTT.